This record concerns one TCR beta chain sequence. Its target is not known. These data are taken from a study of cytomegalovirus exposure and HLA in healthy donors. The CDR3 runs to 13 residues. V was pared by 8 bases and J by 2 bases, with 11 bases between. The V gene's germline CDR1 is LNHDA and CDR2 SQIVND (reference sequence). PCR employed 60 Vbeta and 13 Jbeta primers. Clones were sequenced by immunoSEQ multiplex PCR, and TCRdb holds only the in-frame ones, with some missing. Of approximately 170,000 clones in the sample, 80% were seen once. Study-level results: The Asian-associated ancestry cluster reportedly had fewer N-insertions than the approximately 630-donor mean in a later analysis. Analysis was carried out at a later point, and it linked a missense DCLRE1C variant to TCR beta V- and J-gene trimming.

The chain couples TRBV19 to TRBJ2-3; D remains unclear. Sequencing was performed on PBMCs. The clonotype was recovered from a man between 18 and 29 years old in good health and CMV-seropositive. CDR3 loop: CASGTVHTDTQYF. CDR3 DNA sequence: TGTGCCAGTGGTACGGTCCACACAGATACGCAGTATTTT.